The 24 T cell receptor beta chains listed next were all sequenced from one sample in a study of tumor-infiltrating lymphocytes in primary liver carcinoma (dated by TCRdb to about 2017). Without any cell sorting, total RNA and DNA were extracted together from around 18-30 mg of bulk tissue using the AllPrep DNA/RNA mini kit. TCRdb lists the instrument as Illumina HiSeq 2500. Starting from around 500 ng total RNA, TCRbeta-specific cDNA was produced by reverse transcription with a constant-region primer and ProtoScript II reverse transcriptase. Three nested multiplex PCR rounds, following a slightly modified ARM-PCR procedure, were used to build the TCRbeta libraries. Each of the first two PCR rounds ran for nine to eleven cycles and used multiplex TRBV1-TRBV30 forward primers together with a Cbeta reverse primer. Starting from the raw public reads, TCRdb applied fastp trimming at Q25, assembled clones with MiXCR and retained in-frame beta chains. All rows with the same CDR3 protein become a single entry with the most common DNA and genes. This sample has tens of thousands of distinct CDR3 sequences in its table, and around 69% of those were observed once. About 40% of the sample comes from the top ten.

The sequencing sample was made of liver tumor tissue from sampling region 4. Per the publication, the cell subset or site label means: tumor region T4, right-lateral pole. The receptor source for this set is a man in his forties or fifties with primary liver carcinoma and hepatitis B virus infection.

About this clonotype: Germline and junction disagree at one end, which may indicate a read error. This chain uses TRBV6-2 or TRBV6-3 with TRBJ1-5; D unresolved. Germline V gene sequence: CDR1 MNHEY, CDR2 SVGEGT. This CDR3 spans 13 amino acids. The CDR3 here is CVSSYRAEKPQHF. The CDR3 DNA is TGTGTCAGCAGTTACCGGGCCGAGAAGCCCCAGCATTTT.

About this clonotype: Mismatch with germline at one junction end may stem from a read error. This chain connects TRBV5-6 to TRBJ1-5; no firm D call. Looked up from germline, CDR1 is SGHDT and CDR2 is YYEEEE. There are 16 residues in the CDR3. In DNA, the CDR3 is TGTGCCAGCAGCTTGGGGGAGATTTATAGCAATCATCCCCAGCATTTT. Translation: CASSLGEIYSNHPQHF.

The rearrangement joins TRBV29-1 to TRBJ1-2, with a weak D call TRBD1 (5 bases). The CDR3 has 18 amino acids. V was shortened by 4 bases and J by 9 bases, with 33 bases between the two germline ends. Germline CDR1 reads SQVTM; CDR2 reads ANQGSEA. The CDR3 DNA is TGCAGCGTTGGGGCACCAACAGGAACTCAAGTGGCTAACCATAGCTACACCTTC. It codes for CSVGAPTGTQVANHSYTF.

The sample holds one count of this clonotype. Mismatch with germline at one junction end may stem from a read error. J is TRBJ1-1 and V is TRBV11-2; a possible D gene is TRBD1 (5 bases). Germline loops: CDR1 SGHAT, CDR2 FQNNGV. The length of the CDR3 is 13 residues. The CDR3 region is CPSTLTANTEAFF. The CDR3 DNA reads TGTCCCAGCACCCTGACAGCAAACACTGAGGCTTTCTTT.

Notes on this clonotype: This may stem from a read error, because a much larger clone lies one nucleotide away. This rearrangement joins TRBV12-3 or TRBV12-4 to TRBJ1-2, with unresolved D. The CDR3 totals 13 residues. This CDR3 is CTSSLAHVYGYTF. The CDR3 DNA sequence: TGTACCAGCAGTTTGGCCCATGTCTATGGCTACACCTTC.

For this clonotype: A junction end diverges from the germline sequence, so it may reflect a read error. The chain couples TRBV11-2 to TRBJ2-5; D may be TRBD2 (5 bases). Germline lookup yields CDR1 SGHAT and CDR2 FQNNGV. The CDR3 extends over 12 amino acids. For the CDR3, the DNA is TGTGCCAGTAGGTTTGAGGAGGAGACCCAGCACTTC. Translating it yields CASRFEEETQHF. Full variable domain (missing parts from reference TRBV11-2 and TRBJ2-5): EAGVAQSPRYKIIEKRQSVAFWCNPISGHATLYWYQQILGQGPKLLIQFQNNGVVDDSQLPKDRFSAERLKGVDSTLKIQPAKLEDSAVYLCASRFEEETQHFGPGTRLLVL.

Points on this clonotype: No conserved phenylalanine or tryptophan is present at the end of the CDR3, so a read error is the likely explanation. V gene TRBV4-2 combines with J gene TRBJ2-7, with 8 bases that match TRBD1. Germline V lookup: CDR1 LGHNA, CDR2 YNFKEQ. The CDR3 length is 14 residues. Trimming at V came to 1 base and at J to 7 bases, leaving 6 bases not matched to a gene. The CDR3 sequence: CASSQGDRGQEQYY. The CDR3 region has the DNA TGTGCCAGCAGCCAAGGTGACAGGGGCCAAGAGCAGTACTAC.

The table lists this clonotype with a count of one. At one boundary the junction diverges from the germline segment, which might be a read error. This chain links TRBV12-3 or TRBV12-4 with TRBJ1-5, with D possibly matching TRBD1 (5 bases). This CDR3 has 14 amino acids. CDR3 bases: TGTGCTAGCAGTTTCAGGGCGTCGGAGCAGCACCAGCATTTT. Protein product: CASSFRASEQHQHF.

This clonotype was counted a few times. The CDR3 does not end in the conserved phenylalanine or tryptophan, so this is likely a read error. V is TRBV6-2 or TRBV6-3 and J is TRBJ1-2; no reliable D call. This CDR3 spans 15 amino acids. V was clipped by 6 bases and J by 7 bases, with 21 bases between them. Germline assignment: CDR1 MNHEY and CDR2 SVGEGT. CDR3: CASSQTLEGTFGYTL. In DNA, the CDR3 is TGTGCCAGCAGCCAGACCCTCGAAGGAACCTTTGGCTACACCTTA.

Concerning this clonotype itself: The junction shows a germline mismatch at one end, possibly a read error. The chain links TRBV29-1 to TRBJ1-4, with D possibly being TRBD1 (5 bases). Germline CDR1 is SQVTM and CDR2 is ANQGSEA. This CDR3 has 13 residues. For the CDR3, the DNA is TGCAGCGTGAGGGGAGGATCGTGTGAAAAACTGTTTTTC. Protein product: CSVRGGSCEKLFF. The full variable domain, completed using reference TRBV29-1 and TRBJ1-4, is SAVISQKPSRDICQRGTSLTIQCQVDSQVTMMFWYRQQPGQSLTLIATANQGSEATYESGFVIDKFPISRPNLTFSTLTVSNMSPEDSSIYLCSVRGGSCEKLFFGSGTQLSVL.

This chain links TRBV5-1 with TRBJ2-2, with TRBD1 identical over 7 bases. With 0 bases clipped from V and 6 bases from J, the junction kept 2 bases outside the gene matches. CDR1 is SGHRS, CDR2 YFSETQ, per germline. The CDR3 extends over 14 amino acids. The CDR3 region is CASSLGTGSGELFF. The DNA for the CDR3 is TGCGCCAGCAGCTTGGGGACAGGTTCCGGGGAGCTGTTTTTT.

The chain combines TRBV10-3 with TRBJ2-7, with D possibly TRBD1 on 6 matching bases. V was shortened by 6 bases and J by 9 bases, with 15 bases between the two germline ends. CDR1 is ENHRY, CDR2 SYGVKD, per germline. The CDR3 contains 12 residues. CDR3 residues: CAIRWGSGVQYF. The CDR3 DNA follows: TGTGCCATCAGGTGGGGATCAGGGGTGCAGTACTTC.

As regards this clonotype: Sequence at one end of the junction differs from germline and may be a read error. V and J are TRBV11-2 and TRBJ2-2, with a weak D call TRBD2 (6 bases). Per the germline V gene, CDR1 is SGHAT and CDR2 is FQNNGV. CDR3 length: 17 amino acids. The CDR3 here is CARCLALGGANTGELFF. Written as DNA, the CDR3 is TGTGCCAGGTGCTTAGCATTAGGAGGGGCGAATACCGGGGAACTGTTTTTT.

This clonotype was seen just once. The chain employs TRBV29-1 and TRBJ2-1; weak D call: TRBD2 (5 bases). The CDR3 is made up of 13 amino acids. Trimming cost V 2 bases and J 9 bases, with 14 bases left between them. Germline CDR1 reads SQVTM; CDR2 reads ANQGSEA. The CDR3, as DNA: TGCAGCGTTGAAAGCCTAGGGCGGGTTGAGCAGTTCTTC. The encoded protein is CSVESLGRVEQFF.

In the case of this clonotype: Germline is not matched at one junction end, which may reflect a read error. V usage is TRBV7-8 and J usage is TRBJ2-1, with 11 positions matching TRBD1. The CDR3 is 17 residues long. Germline CDR1 reads SGHVS; CDR2 reads FQNEAQ. The CDR3 DNA reads as TGTGCCACCAGCCCCCTTGGGACAGGGGGCTCCTACAATGAGCAGTTCTTC. It codes for CATSPLGTGGSYNEQFF.

A remark on this clonotype: One end of the junction fails to match germline, which may point to a read error. V gene TRBV11-1 combines with J gene TRBJ2-1; unclear D gene. CDR3 length: 14 amino acids. CDR1 and CDR2 from the germline V gene are SGHAT and FQDESV (reference sequence). The CDR3 reads CGSSLNTIPNEQFF. The CDR3 DNA reads TGTGGCAGCAGCTTAAATACTATCCCCAATGAGCAGTTCTTC.

In regard to this clonotype: A read error may explain this, as a much larger clone is one base away. The chain has TRBV14 and TRBJ2-2; no clear D gene. The CDR3 totals 14 residues. CDR1 is SGHDN and CDR2 is FVKESK in the germline V gene. CDR3 region: CVSSPTRNTGELFF. The DNA for the CDR3 is TGTGTCAGCAGCCCCACGAGGAACACCGGGGAGCTGTTTTTT.

For this clonotype: It may be a read error: a sequence one base away is much more abundant. The CDR3 sequence is CNVGSGASHKQYF. In DNA form, the CDR3 reads TGCAACGTTGGAAGCGGTGCGTCCCACAAGCAGTACTTC. J is TRBJ2-7 and V is TRBV29-1; a possible D gene is TRBD2 (5 bases). Germline V lookup: CDR1 SQVTM, CDR2 ANQGSEA. The CDR3 consists of 13 residues.

This clonotype was observed a few times. One end of the junction varies from germline; a read error may be responsible. This chain uses TRBV20-1 with TRBJ1-6; TRBD1 is a possible D gene (6 bases). The V gene's germline CDR1 is DFQATT and CDR2 SNEGSKA (reference sequence). CDR3 size: 14 residues. The CDR3 region is CSALQGRNNPPLHF. DNA for the CDR3: TGCAGTGCTCTACAGGGTAGAAATAATCCACCCCTCCACTTT.

This chain joins TRBV11-2 and TRBJ2-5; D gene uncertain. Germline V gene lookup returns CDR1 SGHAT and CDR2 FQNNGV. This CDR3 is 13 amino acids long. The chain's CDR3 is CIRSLVLEETQYF. The CDR3 DNA sequence: TGTATCAGGAGCTTAGTTCTGGAAGAGACCCAGTACTTC.

Concerning this clonotype: Relative to the germline gene, one junction end is altered; a read error may explain this. V gene TRBV5-1 combines with J gene TRBJ2-1; the match to TRBD1 covers 7 bases. CDR3 length: 15 residues. Germline CDR1 is SGHRS and CDR2 is YFSETQ. This CDR3 reads CTSSLRQGRRNEQFF. CDR3 DNA: TGCACCAGCAGCTTAAGACAGGGAAGGAGGAATGAGCAGTTCTTC.

In this sample, this clonotype turned up a few times. Germline and junction disagree at one end, which may indicate a read error. The chain links TRBV6-2 or TRBV6-3 to TRBJ2-7; D not certain. Germline V gene data show CDR1 as MNHEY and CDR2 as SVGEGT. The CDR3 length is 13 residues. The CDR3 DNA reads TGTGCCAGTAGTTACGAGGTACCCTACGAGCAGCACTTC. Translating gives CASSYEVPYEQHF.

As for this clonotype: This sequence may be a read error, since a much larger clone differs from it by one base. The chain couples TRBV5-1 to TRBJ2-3, with D tentatively TRBD2 (5 bases). This CDR3 comprises 13 residues. The germline V gene has CDR1 SGHRS and CDR2 YFSETQ. CDR3 sequence (DNA): TGCGCCAACAGCCCCCAGGACCCGGGGACGCAGTATTTT. It translates to CANSPQDPGTQYF.

J is TRBJ1-3 and V is TRBV10-3; no reliable D call. V lost 5 bases, J lost 4 bases, and 6 bases lay in between. This CDR3 contains 12 residues. CDR1 is ENHRY and CDR2 is SYGVKD in the germline V gene. The CDR3 loop is CAISSRGNTIYF. The CDR3 DNA sequence: TGTGCCATCAGTAGTCGGGGAAACACCATATATTTT.